A single sample gave rise to the 11 T cell receptor beta chains below, sequenced in a study of blood T cell repertoires in COVID-19. Only in-frame clones appear in the TCRdb table, and some are missing; sequencing was by immunoSEQ multiplex PCR. The sample consists of about 240,000 clones, about 82% of them appearing once. The sample consisted of peripheral blood. These receptors all come from a man older than 75 with acute or convalescent COVID-19.

As for this clone: A read error may account for a junction end that differs from germline. The genes are TRBV2 and TRBJ2-5; 8 bases agree with TRBD1. CDR1 SNHLY and CDR2 FYNNEI come from the germline V gene. CDR3 size: 16 residues. In nucleotides, the CDR3 is TGTGTCAGCAGTGAATCGCTGGCAGGGGGCCTAGAGACCCAGTACTTC. Translating gives CVSSESLAGGLETQYF.

CDR3 in DNA: TGCGCCAGCAGTGAACAGGCAGGGTCGAACGAGCAGTACTTC. Translation: CASSEQAGSNEQYF. V usage is TRBV10-1 and J usage is TRBJ2-7; D possibly corresponds to TRBD1 (5 bases). The germline V gene encodes CDR1 WNHNN and CDR2 SYGVQD (reference sequence). The CDR3 runs 14 residues. Trimming cost V 3 bases and J 5 bases, with 14 bases left between them.

The CDR3 reads CASSGGTGTYQETQYF. For the CDR3, the DNA is TGTGCCAGCAGTGGGGGGACAGGGACGTACCAAGAGACCCAGTACTTC. The genes are TRBV28 and TRBJ2-5, with 9 positions matching TRBD1. V lost 5 bases to trimming and J lost 0 bases; unmatched junction nucleotides: 7. Germline assignment: CDR1 MDHEN and CDR2 SYDVKM. The CDR3 totals 16 residues.

Remarks on this clone: The identical CDR3 is also encoded by other nucleotide sequences in the sample. V and J are TRBV9 and TRBJ2-5; TRBD2 matches at 15 bases. Germline V CDR1 and CDR2: SGDLS, YYNGEE. V gave up 3 bases and J gave up 5 bases; unmatched junction bases: 2. The CDR3 contains 15 residues. The CDR3 spells CASSGTSGRGETQYF. CDR3 sequence (DNA): TGTGCCAGCAGCGGGACTAGCGGGAGGGGGGAGACCCAGTACTTC.

The chain uses TRBV6-5 and TRBJ2-3; weak D call: TRBD1 (5 bases). The germline V and J ends were trimmed by 4 bases and 4 bases, with 9 bases remaining between them. Germline V lookup: CDR1 MNHEY, CDR2 SVGAGI. CDR3 length equals 13 residues. The CDR3 is CASSFQGADTQYF. For the CDR3, the DNA is TGTGCCAGCAGTTTCCAGGGTGCAGATACGCAGTATTTT.

The chain employs TRBV4-1 and TRBJ2-7; possibly TRBD1 for D (6 bases). Per germline, CDR1 MGHRA and CDR2 YSYEKL. Trimming took off 0 bases at V and 9 bases at J, with 18 bases between the two ends. The CDR3 runs 15 residues. The CDR3 DNA is TGCGCCAGCAGCCAAGAAGGACTCCTAGGGGGTGGGCAGTACTTC. Protein sequence: CASSQEGLLGGGQYF.

The CDR3 region has the DNA TGTGCCAGCAGCTTGGGAGGATCGGGAGCTCAGCCCCAGCATTTT. Translation: CASSLGGSGAQPQHF. V gene TRBV5-4 combines with J gene TRBJ1-5; D ambiguous. This CDR3 is 15 amino acids long. CDR1 SGHNT and CDR2 YYREEE come from the germline V gene (reference sequence). V lost 0 bases and J 6 bases, leaving 13 bases between the germline ends. Supplemented by reference TRBV5-4 and TRBJ1-5, the full variable domain reads ETGVTQSPTHLIKTRGQQVTLRCSSQSGHNTVSWYQQALGQGPQFIFQYYREEENGRGNFPPRFSGLQFPNYSSELNVNALELDDSALYLCASSLGGSGAQPQHFGDGTRLSIL.

The chain uses TRBV6-5 and TRBJ1-1; D is ambiguous. V lost 7 bases, J lost 0 bases, and 12 bases lay in between. Per the germline V gene, CDR1 is MNHEY and CDR2 is SVGAGI. This CDR3 spans 14 amino acids. The CDR3 loop is CASIPSGMNTEAFF. The CDR3 DNA reads as TGTGCCAGCATCCCCTCCGGGATGAACACTGAAGCTTTCTTT.

J is TRBJ1-5 and V is TRBV4-3; no firm D call. This CDR3 spans 15 amino acids. CDR1 and CDR2 from the germline V gene are LGHNA and YSLEER. Trimming took 0 bases from V and 4 from J, leaving 10 bases between them. CDR3 sequence: CASSQDRGLNQPQHF. CDR3 nucleotide sequence: TGCGCCAGCAGCCAAGACCGAGGACTAAATCAGCCCCAGCATTTT.

CDR3 DNA: TGTGCCAGTAGCCCCAGGCGGGGAGAGACCCAGTACTTC. Translating gives CASSPRRGETQYF. The rearrangement links TRBV19 to TRBJ2-5; a possible D gene is TRBD2 (6 bases). Germline CDR1 reads LNHDA; CDR2 reads SQIVND (reference sequence). The length of the CDR3 is 13 residues. V was shortened by 6 bases and J by 4 bases, with 12 bases between the two germline ends.

The chain is built from TRBV11-2 and TRBJ2-1; a weak D match, TRBD1 (6 bases). The length of the CDR3 is 15 residues. Germline V gene lookup returns CDR1 SGHAT and CDR2 FQNNGV. V was clipped by 4 bases and J by 0 bases, with 10 bases between them. DNA for the CDR3: TGTGCCAGCAGCTCGTCGACAGGCTCCTACAATGAGCAGTTCTTC. It specifies CASSSSTGSYNEQFF.